These 14 T cell receptor beta chains were all obtained from the same sample, sequenced in a study of Ad26.COV2.S vaccination and SARS-CoV-2 variants. The data were produced by immunoSEQ multiplex PCR, yet TCRdb's version contains in-frame clones alone and is incomplete. Among about 380,000 clones listed, 83% were seen once. Specified treatment: some 19 received Ad26.COV2.S at low or high dose, single or two shots; about 5 received placebo; per-sample allocation not given. The study sampled participants on day 63 after the first vaccine or placebo injection. Source: peripheral blood, taken in a trial of Ad26.COV2.S vaccine versus placebo. Receptors were obtained from a person between 18 and 65 years old who received the Ad26.COV2.S COVID-19 vaccine or a placebo.

This clone has only a few counts. This chain joins TRBV18 and TRBJ2-1; tentative D call: TRBD1 (6 bases). The V gene lost 7 bases and the J gene lost 1 base, with 11 bases spanning the gap. This CDR3 contains 14 residues. CDR1 and CDR2 (germline): KGHSH, LQKENI. The CDR3: CASFLTGSYNEQFF. CDR3 nucleotide sequence: TGTGCCAGCTTCCTGACAGGTTCCTACAATGAGCAGTTCTTC.

J is TRBJ2-7 and V is TRBV4-3; D assignment may be TRBD1 or TRBD2 (5 bases each). The germline V gene has CDR1 LGHNA and CDR2 YSLEER. The CDR3 has 16 residues. V dropped 1 base and J dropped 5 bases, with 18 bases sitting between them. The CDR3 nucleotides read TGCGCCAGCAGCCAAGCTGTTTCGGGACGGAGAAACGAGCAGTACTTC. Its translation: CASSQAVSGRRNEQYF.

The chain has TRBV12-3 or TRBV12-4 and TRBJ2-5; D is possibly TRBD1 (7 bases). V lost 7 bases, J lost 5 bases, and 14 bases lay in between. The CDR3 has 13 amino acids. DNA of the CDR3: TGTGCCAGCATGGGGCAGGGGGGCGAGACCCAGTACTTC. This sequence encodes CASMGQGGETQYF.

The chain links TRBV5-1 to TRBJ1-1; unclear D gene. Germline V gene data show CDR1 as SGHRS and CDR2 as YFSETQ. V was cut by 4 bases and J by 4 bases, with 14 bases left in between. CDR3 length equals 14 residues. The CDR3 region has the DNA TGCGCCAGCAGCGAGGGTTCGGGAGGCACTGAAGCTTTCTTT. Amino acids: CASSEGSGGTEAFF.

The DNA of the CDR3 is TGTGCCAGCCTTGCTCTAGACCTCGGTGAAGCTTTCTTT. Its protein is CASLALDLGEAFF. The chain recombines TRBV12-3 or TRBV12-4 with TRBJ1-1; no firm D call. V lost 8 bases to trimming and J lost 7 bases, with 17 bases between them. The CDR3 runs 13 residues.

This clone was seen a few times. At one boundary the junction diverges from the germline segment, which might be a read error. This chain joins TRBV6-5 and TRBJ1-3, with D maybe TRBD1 (5 bases). The CDR3 length is 15 residues. Germline V gene sequence: CDR1 MNHEY, CDR2 SVGAGI. The CDR3 is CASSSPTEGKNSIYF. The CDR3 DNA is TGTGCCAGCAGTTCCCCCACCGAGGGGAAAAACTCCATATATTTT.

The gene calls are TRBV7-3 and TRBJ1-1, with D possibly being TRBD1 (6 bases). CDR1 and CDR2 (germline): SGHTA, FQGTGA. V lost 7 bases, J lost 1 base, and 10 bases lay in between. The CDR3 sequence is 13 residues long. CDR3 protein: CASTRGGNTEAFF. Here the CDR3 DNA reads TGTGCCAGCACCCGAGGGGGGAACACTGAAGCTTTCTTT.

This clone was counted a single time. The chain employs TRBV5-4 and TRBJ2-2, with 12 bases lining up with TRBD2. The trim removed 0 bases at V and 5 bases at J, leaving 8 bases unmatched. The germline CDR1 and CDR2 sequences are SGHNT and YYREEE (reference sequence). The CDR3 is 18 residues long. Here the CDR3 DNA reads TGTGCCAGCAGCTTGGGGGGACTAGCGGGCGGAATGACCGGGGAGCTGTTTTTT. It translates to CASSLGGLAGGMTGELFF.

The V gene is TRBV9, the J gene TRBJ1-3, with 8 bases matching TRBD1. This CDR3 region has 17 residues. The junction had 7 bases not matched to a gene; V was cut back by 2 bases and J by 0 bases. Germline lookup yields CDR1 SGDLS and CDR2 YYNGEE. The CDR3 loop reads CASSVGDRRYSGNTIYF. As DNA, the CDR3 is TGTGCCAGCAGCGTCGGGGACAGGAGATACTCTGGAAACACCATATATTTT.

The chain recombines TRBV12-5 with TRBJ2-4; tentatively, D is TRBD1 (5 bases). CDR3 size: 14 residues. Trimming left V 8 bases short and J 2 bases short, with 13 bases between. The germline CDR1 and CDR2 sequences are LGHNT and FRNRAP. This CDR3 reads CASTQGETKNIQYF. DNA for the CDR3: TGTGCTAGTACTCAGGGCGAGACCAAAAACATTCAGTACTTC.

The chain carries TRBV12-3 or TRBV12-4 and TRBJ1-1, with D perhaps matching TRBD1 (5 bases). This CDR3 spans 11 amino acids. Deletions cut 6 bases from V and 6 bases from J, with 8 bases between. The CDR3 protein is CASSEGAEAFF. The CDR3, as DNA: TGTGCCAGCAGCGAAGGGGCTGAAGCTTTCTTT.

This chain connects TRBV2 to TRBJ2-2, with TRBD2 matching over 13 bases. Trimming took 6 bases from V and 6 from J; bases not matched to a gene: 4. The CDR3 is 15 residues long. Looked up from germline, CDR1 is SNHLY and CDR2 is FYNNEI. The DNA of the CDR3 is TGTGCCAGCAGAAGGACTAGCGGGGGACCCGGGGAGCTGTTTTTT. This codes for CASRRTSGGPGELFF.

In this sample, this clone turned up a few times. The chain combines TRBV10-3 with TRBJ2-1, with 10 nucleotides matching TRBD2. Germline CDR1 and CDR2: ENHRY and SYGVKD. The V segment lost 10 bases and the J segment 0 bases; nucleotides outside the gene matches: 3. The CDR3 spans 14 residues. The CDR3 region has the DNA TGTGCCACATCTAGCGGGGGCTCCTACAATGAGCAGTTCTTC. Its translation is CATSSGGSYNEQFF.

J is TRBJ2-7 and V is TRBV4-1; D gene unclear. V lost 0 bases and J lost 7, with 10 bases in between. Germline values: CDR1 MGHRA, CDR2 YSYEKL. This CDR3 has 13 residues. The CDR3 loop reads CASSQDNLSEQYF. In DNA form, the CDR3 reads TGCGCCAGCAGCCAAGATAATCTGTCAGAGCAGTACTTC.